These T cell receptor beta chains were read from a single sample in a study of shared T cell receptors in the human thymus. Some clones are missing from TCRdb's copy, which holds only in-frame ones; the method was immunoSEQ multiplex PCR. The sample includes some 760,000 clones, 75% to 90% of them seen just once. These data were likewise used in another study, on human thymus T cells.

What was sequenced was thymocytes. The receptors were gathered from a girl less than two years old with a congenital heart defect. Both conserved end residues are part of each CDR3. A D gene is named only where the DNA matches it firmly. Expanded clones are given a class, and other clones once, few, many or no size at all.

TRBV7-9	few	-	TRBJ2-1	TGTGCCAGCAGCTTTGGGGGGAACTCCTACAATGAGCAGTTCTTC	CASSFGGNSYNEQFF
TRBV2	-	TRBD1	TRBJ1-4	TGTGCCAGCAGTGAAGCTCAAGACAGGGTCGATCGTGAAAAACTGTTTTTT	CASSEAQDRVDREKLFF
TRBV27	-	-	TRBJ2-7	TGTGCCAGCAGTTTTGGCGGATCCGCCTACGAGCAGTACTTC	CASSFGGSAYEQYF
TRBV15	-	TRBD1	TRBJ1-1	TGTGCCACCAGCAGAGGGTTAAAATACCGGGACAGGGTAACTGAAGCTTTCTTT	CATSRGLKYRDRVTEAFF
TRBV7-9	-	TRBD1	TRBJ1-1	TGTGCCAGCAGCTTAGTAGGGGCAGGGGGGAGTGGAAGGAACACTGAAGCTTTCTTT	CASSLVGAGGSGRNTEAFF
TRBV28	-	TRBD1	TRBJ2-5	TGTGCCAGCAGCCCCCTGGGACAGCTCCAAGAGACCCAGTACTTC	CASSPLGQLQETQYF
TRBV18	-	-	TRBJ1-2	TGTGCCAGCTCACCACCAGGGAGGATGTATAGTCACTATGGCTACACCTTC	CASSPPGRMYSHYGYTF
TRBV27	few	TRBD2	TRBJ2-3	TGTGCCAGCAGTTTAGGAGGGCGGGGGGGCCTCTTCACAGATACGCAGTATTTT	CASSLGGRGGLFTDTQYF
TRBV9	few	-	TRBJ1-2	TGTGCCAGCAGCGCGTCCTCAGGGGGCTACACCTTC	CASSASSGGYTF
TRBV25-1	-	-	TRBJ2-1	TGTGCCAGCAGTGATTTTTCCGGCTACTCCAGCGAAAAGCAGTTCTTC	CASSDFSGYSSEKQFF
TRBV7-5	-	-	TRBJ2-2	TGTGCCAGAAGCCACACCGGGACAGGGGAGCTGTTTTTT	CARSHTGTGELFF
TRBV5-5	-	-	TRBJ2-2	TGTGCCAGCAGCTTTCCGACAAATCAAAACACCGGGGAGCTGTTTTTT	CASSFPTNQNTGELFF
TRBV4-1	-	-	TRBJ2-6	TGCGCCAGCAGCCCCCTTGTCGCAGGGTCCAACGTCCTGACTTTC	CASSPLVAGSNVLTF
TRBV7-2	-	TRBD1	TRBJ2-1	TGTGCCAGCAGCTTTAGACAGGGTCTTGAGCAGTTCTTC	CASSFRQGLEQFF
TRBV27	-	TRBD1	TRBJ2-2	TGTGCCAGCAGTCCGGGACAGGGGGCATCCGGGGAGCTGTTTTTT	CASSPGQGASGELFF
TRBV19	once	-	TRBJ2-7	TGTGCCAGTAGTATGAAAAAACAGGGTAGCGCCTACGAGCAGTACTTC	CASSMKKQGSAYEQYF
TRBV7-2	-	-	TRBJ1-2	TGTGCCAGCAGCTTAAATGCAGTCAAAGACTATGGCTACACCTTC	CASSLNAVKDYGYTF
TRBV10-3	-	TRBD1	TRBJ1-3	TGTGCCATCAGTAACAGGGGGCCGAACACCATATATTTT	CAISNRGPNTIYF
TRBV6-6	once	-	TRBJ1-1	TGTGCCAGCAGTTACGGGGCCCCAGAGCTGGGCACTGAAGCTTTCTTT	CASSYGAPELGTEAFF
TRBV7-6	-	-	TRBJ1-4	TGTGCCAGCAGCTTCGGTGAAAAACTGTTTTTT	CASSFGEKLFF
TRBV29-1	-	-	TRBJ2-1	TGCAGCGTGAAGGGGCGTTGGGGGGAGGATGAGCAGTTCTTC	CSVKGRWGEDEQFF
TRBV6-1	-	-	TRBJ2-1	TGTGCCAGCAGTGAAGGGGCCAGGGCAGTCAATGAGCAGTTCTTC	CASSEGARAVNEQFF
TRBV6-1	few	-	TRBJ1-1	TGTGCCAGCAGTGAAGAGGGCGGGCCATCCGCTTTGAACACTGAAGCTTTCTTT	CASSEEGGPSALNTEAFF
TRBV4-1	-	-	TRBJ1-4	TGCGCCAGCAGCCCAAGAGGTGTTCATCCACTAAAAAGTAGTAATGAAAAACTGTTTTTT	CASSPRGVHPLKSSNEKLFF
TRBV10-3	-	-	TRBJ1-2	TGTGCCATCAGTGAGCGGGGTGGGGAAGCTAGCTTAGGCTACACCTTC	CAISERGGEASLGYTF
TRBV4-1	-	-	TRBJ1-1	TGCGCCAGCAGCCAAGATTTGGAGGGGTCGAACACTGAAGCTTTCTTT	CASSQDLEGSNTEAFF
TRBV2	-	-	TRBJ2-7	TGTGCCAGCAGTGTTCCGGGGAGCGGAGAGCAGTACTTC	CASSVPGSGEQYF
TRBV5-1	-	TRBD1	TRBJ1-2	TGCGCCAGCAGCTGCGGACAGGGGGCTTATTCTGGCTATGGCTACACCTTC	CASSCGQGAYSGYGYTF
TRBV2	-	-	TRBJ1-1	TGTGCCAGCAGTGGTTATCCGAACACTGAAGCTTTCTTT	CASSGYPNTEAFF
TRBV28	-	-	TRBJ2-7	TGTGCCAGCAGTTTAGCACGGGAATATCTCTCCTACGAGCAGTACTTC	CASSLAREYLSYEQYF
TRBV28	-	TRBD1	TRBJ2-7	TGTGCCAGCAGTTTGTCAGACAGGGGGCAGTACTTC	CASSLSDRGQYF
TRBV7-2	-	-	TRBJ1-1	TGTGCCAGCAGCTTGGCAGGAGCTTTCTTT	CASSLAGAFF
TRBV11-1	-	-	TRBJ1-3	TGTGCCAGCAGCCCTCGGGTCTTCTCTGGAAACACCATATATTTT	CASSPRVFSGNTIYF
TRBV7-8	-	-	TRBJ2-1	TGTGCCAGCAGCCCACGGGTCTTTCCCATGGCGCTCGATGAGCAGTTCTTC	CASSPRVFPMALDEQFF
TRBV7-8	-	-	TRBJ1-6	TGTGCCAGCAGCTTAGCCATGGCAGGCACGAATTCACCCCTCCACTTT	CASSLAMAGTNSPLHF
TRBV11-2	-	TRBD2	TRBJ2-7	TGTGCCAGCAGCTTAATCGGGGGGAAAGACTACGAGCAGTACTTC	CASSLIGGKDYEQYF
TRBV15	-	TRBD1	TRBJ1-1	TGTGCCACCAGCAGAGGGCTGGACAGGGCTGCTGAAGCTTTCTTT	CATSRGLDRAAEAFF
TRBV2	-	-	TRBJ1-2	TGTGCCAGCTCCACCGGCCGAGGGTTTGGCTACACCTTC	CASSTGRGFGYTF
TRBV5-4	-	TRBD2	TRBJ2-1	TGTGCCAGCAGCTTGGGGTATGCGGGGGGGCACAATGAGCAGTTCTTC	CASSLGYAGGHNEQFF
TRBV6-6	few	TRBD2	TRBJ2-1	TGTGCCAGCACCGTAGGAGCGGGGAACAATGAGCAGTTCTTC	CASTVGAGNNEQFF
TRBV7-9	-	-	TRBJ1-1	TGTGCCAGCAGCTTAAGACAGAACACTGAAGCTTTCTTT	CASSLRQNTEAFF
TRBV28	-	-	TRBJ2-7	TGTGCCAGCAGGACCCCCGGCGGAACCCCCCCCTACGAGCAGTACTTC	CASRTPGGTPPYEQYF
TRBV7-8	once	-	TRBJ1-3	TGTGCCAGCAGCTTACGGCCCGGGTCTGGAAACACCATATATTTT	CASSLRPGSGNTIYF
TRBV4-3	-	-	TRBJ2-2	TGCGCCAGCAGCCACCACGGGTCCCCTAGGCCCACCGGGGAGCTGTTTTTT	CASSHHGSPRPTGELFF
TRBV10-3	-	TRBD1	TRBJ1-3	TGTGCCATCAGTGAGTCGACGACAGGGACTGGAAACACCATATATTTT	CAISESTTGTGNTIYF
TRBV7-2	-	-	TRBJ2-7	TGTGCCAGCAGCTTATATCGGGGGAACACCACCCCTCCCTACGAGCAGTACTTC	CASSLYRGNTTPPYEQYF
TRBV6-5	-	-	TRBJ1-3	TGTGCCAGCAGTCCCGACAGACTCTCTGGAAACACCATATATTTT	CASSPDRLSGNTIYF
TRBV5-4	-	-	TRBJ2-2	TGTGCCAGCACCGGGAACACCGGGGAGCTGTTTTTT	CASTGNTGELFF